Below, 9 T cell receptor beta chains from the same sample are listed, as sequenced in a study of shared clonotypes between healthy human individuals. Produced via immunoSEQ multiplex PCR; TCRdb's table is partial and in-frame only. Among roughly 1,100,000 clones listed, 75% were seen once. The source material was memory CD4+ T cells sorted from blood. The subset here: CD45RA-negative fraction. All receptors derive from a man aged 18 to 30 in good health.

The rearrangement links TRBV21-1 to TRBJ2-7. TRBV21-1 is assigned pseudogene status. The CDR3 contains 15 residues. Written as DNA, the CDR3 is TGTGCCAGCAGCAGACCTCTGGGATCCACCTACGAGCAGTACTTC. It encodes CASSRPLGSTYEQYF.

The V call is TRBV6-1, the J call TRBJ2-5; D is uncertain. Deletions cut 7 bases from V and 5 bases from J, with 11 bases between. The germline V gene encodes CDR1 MNHNS and CDR2 SASEGT. This CDR3 has 12 amino acids. CDR3 loop: CASKISGETQYF. DNA for the CDR3: TGTGCCAGCAAGATCTCCGGGGAGACCCAGTACTTC.

The V call is TRBV10-3, the J call TRBJ2-3; D may be TRBD2 (6 bases). Trimming pared 10 bases from V and 4 bases from J, leaving 18 bases between. The germline gives CDR1 ENHRY, CDR2 SYGVKD. CDR3 size: 14 residues. For the CDR3, the DNA is TGTGCCACTAAGGTAACGGGGGACTCAGATACGCAGTATTTT. This translates into CATKVTGDSDTQYF.

The chain has TRBV7-9 and TRBJ1-5; the match to TRBD1 covers 7 bases. The CDR3 loop spans 15 amino acids. Losses at the gene ends were 2 bases for V and 4 bases for J; bases not matched to a gene: 5. Germline V gene sequence: CDR1 SEHNR, CDR2 FQNEAQ (reference sequence). The CDR3 bases are TGTGCCAGCAGCTTAACCGGACAGGCGAATCAGCCCCAGCATTTT. It is translated as CASSLTGQANQPQHF.

Details on this clone: The sample has other DNA sequences that encode this CDR3 too. The chain employs TRBV7-2 and TRBJ2-7, with 10 bases matching TRBD2. Germline CDR1 reads SGHTA; CDR2 reads FQGNSA. J gave up 2 bases and V 5 bases, and 3 bases lay outside the gene matches. The CDR3 consists of 14 residues. CDR3 DNA: TGTGCCAGCAGCCCCGGACTAGCGGCCTACGAGCAGTACTTC. It codes for CASSPGLAAYEQYF. Together with reference TRBV7-2 and TRBJ2-7, the CDR3 gives the full variable domain: GAGVSQSPSNKVTEKGKDVELRCDPISGHTALYWYRQSLGQGLEFLIYFQGNSAPDKSGLPSDRFSAERTGGSVSTLTIQRTQQEDSAVYLCASSPGLAAYEQYFGPGTRLTVT.

This clone was counted once. V is TRBV4-2 and J is TRBJ2-6; 9 positions match TRBD1. CDR1 LGHNA and CDR2 YNFKEQ come from the germline V gene. The V gene end was trimmed by 0 bases and the J gene end by 1 base; junction bases not matched to a gene: 7. There are 19 residues in the CDR3. In nucleotides, the CDR3 is TGTGCCAGCAGCCAAGATCTCGGGACAGGGTGGTCTGGGGCCAACGTCCTGACTTTC. Encoded protein: CASSQDLGTGWSGANVLTF.

In this sample, this clone turned up a few times. The rearrangement links TRBV18 to TRBJ1-5, with D possibly TRBD1 on 6 matching bases. Germline V gene lookup returns CDR1 KGHSH and CDR2 LQKENI. Between the trimmed V and J ends, which lost 3 bases and 1 base, there was a span of 10 bases. The CDR3 is made up of 15 amino acids. The CDR3: CASSPPGVSNQPQHF. The CDR3 DNA sequence: TGTGCCAGCTCACCCCCAGGGGTGAGCAATCAGCCCCAGCATTTT.

This clone was observed once. This rearrangement joins TRBV7-2 to TRBJ2-5; the match to TRBD2 covers 13 bases. Germline V gene sequence: CDR1 SGHTA, CDR2 FQGNSA. This CDR3 spans 17 amino acids. V was pared by 5 bases and J by 5 bases, with 11 bases of the junction left unmatched. CDR3 DNA: TGTGCCAGCAGCCAGACAGCGACTAGCGGGAGGTCGGAGACCCAGTACTTC. Encoded protein: CASSQTATSGRSETQYF.

This CDR3 reads CARHREETQYF. Written as DNA, the CDR3 is TGTGCCCGCCACAGAGAAGAGACCCAGTACTTC. This chain uses TRBV30 with TRBJ2-5, with D uncertain. The V gene lost 8 bases and the J gene lost 3 bases, with 10 bases spanning the gap. CDR1 GTSNPN and CDR2 SVGIG come from the germline V gene (reference sequence). The CDR3 has 11 residues.